The 29 T cell receptor delta chains given below trace back to one sample, sequenced in a study of Vδ1+ human thymocytes. Sequences come from RNA converted to cDNA by reverse transcription. The CDR3 regions were amplified by multiplex PCR from V-gene primers to a constant-region primer. TCRdb reanalysed the multiplex PCR reads via CATT. The table lists more than 45,000 delta-chain clones, more than 13% of them singletons. Notes on the study in general: Thymic TRG and TRD repertoires appeared highly polyclonal.

Their antigens remain unidentified. Sequencing was done on a sample of Vdelta1+ gamma-delta thymocytes from the thymus. Indicated subset: FACS-sorted CD3+ TCRalphabeta- TCRVdelta1+ TCRVdelta2- thymocytes. All receptors derive from a girl in the first two years of life who had congenital heart surgery.

This clone was seen a few times. V and J are TRDV1 and TRDJ1; the match to TRDD3 covers 8 bases. J gave up 0 bases and V 4 bases, and 31 bases lay outside the gene matches. This CDR3 is 24 amino acids long. Germline values: CDR1 TSWWSYY, CDR2 QGS. The CDR3 is CALGVCGSEAPLFTGGPYTDKLIF. In DNA form, the CDR3 reads TGTGCTCTTGGGGTATGCGGTTCCGAGGCCCCTCTGTTTACTGGGGGCCCGTACACCGATAAACTCATCTTT.

The chain links TRDV1 to TRDJ2; 9 bases map to TRDD3. Germline CDR1 is TSWWSYY and CDR2 is QGS. V lost 2 bases, J lost 2 bases, and 15 bases stayed unmatched. This CDR3 has 20 residues. The DNA of the CDR3 is TGTGCTCTTGGGGAAGGGCGGCCTGAGGGGATACGATTATTGACAGCACAACTCTTCTTT. Translating it yields CALGEGRPEGIRLLTAQLFF.

The genes are TRDV1 and TRDJ1; 10 bases are shared with TRDD3. The germline V gene has CDR1 TSWWSYY and CDR2 QGS. This CDR3 region has 16 residues. V shed 6 bases, J shed 0 bases, and the junction held 7 bases outside the gene matches. The CDR3 DNA follows: TGTGCTCTTGGAAGTACTGGGGGATCGTACACCGATAAACTCATCTTT. Translating gives CALGSTGGSYTDKLIF.

This chain connects TRDV1 to TRDJ1; 9 bases align to TRDD2. J lost 2 bases, V lost 1 base, and 11 bases had no gene match. Germline CDR1 is TSWWSYY and CDR2 is QGS. The CDR3 extends over 18 amino acids. The CDR3 DNA reads as TGTGCTCTTGGGGAACGGACCTTCCTACTTGAGTGGACCGATAAACTCATCTTT. Protein product: CALGERTFLLEWTDKLIF.

The chain carries TRDV1 and TRDJ1, with 12 bases lining up with TRDD3. With V trimmed by 5 bases and J by 1 base, 26 bases remained unmatched. The CDR3 contains 23 residues. CDR1 is TSWWSYY and CDR2 is QGS in the germline V gene. The CDR3 nucleotides are TGTGCTCTTGGGAATCCCCCACCCCCTATTTCCTACTGGGGGATACTGGCCACCGATAAACTCATCTTT. It is translated as CALGNPPPPISYWGILATDKLIF.

This chain connects TRDV1 to TRDJ1; TRDD3 aligns across 12 bases. This CDR3 is built from 25 residues. Germline V lookup: CDR1 TSWWSYY, CDR2 QGS. Germline trimming cut 6 bases from V and 3 bases from J; bases unmatched to any gene: 35. DNA for the CDR3: TGTGCTCTTGGAAAAACTAAACGGGGGACCCTACTCCAACTCTGGGGGATACGCTCGTCCGATAAACTCATCTTT. Its translation: CALGKTKRGTLLQLWGIRSSDKLIF.

This clone was counted between two and nine times. The chain joins TRDV1 to TRDJ1; no clear D gene. Trimming cost V 3 bases and J 1 base, with 15 bases left between them. Germline loops: CDR1 TSWWSYY, CDR2 QGS. The CDR3 length is 16 residues. The DNA for the CDR3 is TGTGCTCTTGGGGACGCGAAGTCCCGCTTCACCGATAAACTCATCTTT. Translating it yields CALGDAKSRFTDKLIF.

This chain uses TRDV1 with TRDJ1; 9 positions match TRDD3. The CDR3 has 16 residues. After removal of 6 bases from V and 0 bases from J, the junction contained 8 bases not matched to a gene. Germline CDR1 TSWWSYY, CDR2 QGS. The CDR3 protein is CALGPDWGKHTDKLIF. CDR3 DNA: TGTGCTCTTGGTCCGGACTGGGGGAAGCACACCGATAAACTCATCTTT.

This rearrangement joins TRDV1 to TRDJ1; 9 nucleotides align to TRDD3. Germline values: CDR1 TSWWSYY, CDR2 QGS. J lost 0 bases, V lost 0 bases, and 8 bases had no gene match. CDR3 length equals 18 residues. The CDR3: CALGELTVLGEYTDKLIF. The DNA of the CDR3 is TGTGCTCTTGGGGAACTGACCGTACTGGGGGAGTACACCGATAAACTCATCTTT.

Concerning this clone: This clone may be a read error of a much larger clone one base away. Within the sample, other DNA sequences also encode this same CDR3. This chain joins TRAV29/DV5 and TRDJ1; D remains unclear. The CDR3 is 13 amino acids. Germline V gene lookup returns CDR1 NSMFDY and CDR2 ISSIKDK. The CDR3 loop reads CAATGSLIDKLIF. CDR3 bases: TGTGCCGCAACCGGGAGTTTGATCGATAAACTCATCTTT. The full variable domain, its missing parts supplied by reference TRAV29/DV5 and TRDJ1, is DQQVKQNSPSLSVQEGRISILNCDYTNSMFDYFLWYKKYPAEGPTFLISISSIKDKNEDGRFTVFLNKSAKHLSLHIVPSQPGDSAVYFCAATGSLIDKLIFGKGTRVTVEP.

The V gene is TRDV1, the J gene TRDJ1, with D possibly TRDD3 on 6 matching bases. The CDR3 runs to 22 residues. V gave up 2 bases and J gave up 2 bases, with 33 bases separating them. Per the germline V gene, CDR1 is TSWWSYY and CDR2 is QGS. CDR3 residues: CALGESGPFLSRGFRGTDKLIF. The DNA for the CDR3 is TGTGCTCTTGGGGAATCGGGGCCTTTCCTTTCACGGGGATTCAGGGGTACCGATAAACTCATCTTT.

The V and J genes are TRDV1 and TRDJ1; D uncertain. The CDR3 covers 14 residues. The V and J ends lost 6 bases and 0 bases respectively, with 11 bases between them. Germline V gene data show CDR1 as TSWWSYY and CDR2 as QGS. The CDR3 spells CALGPRVYTDKLIF. The CDR3 nucleotides read TGTGCTCTTGGCCCCCGGGTGTACACCGATAAACTCATCTTT.

This clone was detected a few times. J is TRDJ1 and V is TRDV1; possible D gene TRDD3, 6 bases. CDR1 is TSWWSYY and CDR2 is QGS in the germline V gene. V was trimmed by 6 bases and J by 0 bases, leaving 20 bases between them. This CDR3 is 17 amino acids long. This CDR3 reads CALGPFVGGGNTDKLIF. The CDR3 DNA reads as TGTGCTCTTGGCCCATTCGTCGGTGGGGGTAACACCGATAAACTCATCTTT.

V and J are TRDV1 and TRDJ1; D might be TRDD3 (7 bases). Germline V gene sequence: CDR1 TSWWSYY, CDR2 QGS. This CDR3 comprises 18 residues. Trimming pared 4 bases from V and 4 bases from J, leaving 25 bases between. The CDR3 nucleotides read TGTGCTCTTGGGGGATCCTACTGGGGATCCACCCGGGGCGATAAACTCATCTTT. Protein product: CALGGSYWGSTRGDKLIF.

About this clone itself: The junction shows a germline mismatch at one end, possibly a read error. Other DNA sequences from this sample encode an identical CDR3 as well. This chain uses TRAV29/DV5 with TRDJ1; 8 positions agree with TRDD2. Germline CDR1 reads NSMFDY; CDR2 reads ISSIKDK. CDR3 length equals 19 residues. The CDR3 nucleotides are TGTGCCGCAAGACCCCCCCTTCCTAGGATCAGGATGTACACCGATAAACTCATCTTT. Protein product: CAARPPLPRIRMYTDKLIF.

The table lists this clone with a few counts. The chain is built from TRDV1 and TRDJ1; possible D gene TRDD3, 7 bases. The CDR3 sequence is 21 residues long. The V and J ends lost 0 bases and 2 bases respectively, with 28 bases between them. Germline V gives CDR1 TSWWSYY, CDR2 QGS. The CDR3 reads CALGELTPSPRTGDGTDKLIF. The CDR3 nucleotides are TGTGCTCTTGGGGAACTTACGCCTTCCCCTCGTACTGGGGATGGAACCGATAAACTCATCTTT.

Regarding this clone: One end of the junction is discordant with germline, which a read error may explain. Other DNA sequences in the sample encode the same CDR3. J is TRDJ1 and V is TRAV29/DV5; D is ambiguous. Germline V lookup: CDR1 NSMFDY, CDR2 ISSIKDK. This CDR3 spans 9 amino acids. The CDR3 protein is CAASVRLIF. The CDR3, as DNA: TGCGCAGCAAGCGTAAGACTCATCTTT.

The gene calls are TRDV1 and TRDJ1; no reliable D call. Germline V lookup: CDR1 TSWWSYY, CDR2 QGS. V lost 2 bases to trimming and J lost 0 bases, with 19 bases between them. CDR3 length equals 18 residues. CDR3 residues: CALGEEKGLGTYTDKLIF. DNA of the CDR3: TGTGCTCTTGGGGAAGAAAAGGGCTTGGGTACGTACACCGATAAACTCATCTTT.

The V call is TRDV2, the J call TRDJ1; 10 positions match TRDD3. Looked up from germline, CDR1 is GEAIGNYY and CDR2 is EKD. V trimming: 0 bases; J trimming: 0 bases; junction bases outside the gene matches: 27. The CDR3 spans 24 residues. DNA of the CDR3: TGTGCCTGTGACACCAGGACGTCCTACCCTTATAACTGGGGGATTTTTGCGTACACCGATAAACTCATCTTT. This gives the protein CACDTRTSYPYNWGIFAYTDKLIF.

This clone showed up just a few times. This chain uses TRDV1 with TRDJ1, with a weak D call TRDD3 (6 bases). Trimming removed 0 bases from V and 0 bases from J, with 14 bases in between. The CDR3 consists of 17 residues. CDR1 is TSWWSYY, CDR2 QGS, per germline. The CDR3 is CALGELHWGRDTDKLIF. The CDR3 DNA is TGTGCTCTTGGGGAACTTCATTGGGGGCGCGACACCGATAAACTCATCTTT.

This rearrangement joins TRDV1 to TRDJ1; tentatively, D is TRDD2 or TRDD3 (6 bases each). The germline CDR1 and CDR2 sequences are TSWWSYY and QGS. V shed 4 bases and J shed 1 base, with 31 bases lying between them. The CDR3 contains 21 residues. CDR3 nucleotides: TGTGCTCTTGGGGGAGAATCCTACCTCGGGGGAAATGGGGTTAGCACCGATAAACTCATCTTT. Its protein product is CALGGESYLGGNGVSTDKLIF.

This clone was observed a handful of times. V gene TRDV1 combines with J gene TRDJ1; weak D call: TRDD2 (7 bases). Per germline, CDR1 TSWWSYY and CDR2 QGS. Between the trimmed V and J ends, which lost 3 bases and 0 bases, there was a span of 20 bases. The CDR3 sequence is 18 residues long. CDR3 sequence reads: CALGEPSWGTGDTDKLIF. DNA for the CDR3: TGTGCTCTTGGGGAGCCTTCCTGGGGTACTGGCGACACCGATAAACTCATCTTT.

The chain employs TRDV1 and TRDJ1; the match to TRDD3 covers 11 bases. The CDR3 has 21 amino acids. Per the germline V gene, CDR1 is TSWWSYY and CDR2 is QGS. The V gene end was trimmed by 4 bases and the J gene end by 3 bases; junction bases not matched to a gene: 22. DNA of the CDR3: TGTGCTCTTGGGGTCTCCCGCCTTCCCCTTCTGGGGGATACAACGTCCGATAAACTCATCTTT. Amino acid sequence: CALGVSRLPLLGDTTSDKLIF.

There are a few counts of this clone. The chain employs TRDV1 and TRDJ1; tentative D call: TRDD3 (5 bases). CDR3 length: 19 amino acids. Germline lookup yields CDR1 TSWWSYY and CDR2 QGS. V was trimmed by 4 bases and J by 5 bases, leaving 29 bases between them. Written as DNA, the CDR3 is TGTGCTCTTGGGGGGCGCCTCCCTCCCTTTTACTGGTTTAAGGATAAACTCATCTTT. Its protein product is CALGGRLPPFYWFKDKLIF.

This clone has more than one count but fewer than ten. A junction end diverges from the germline sequence, so it may reflect a read error. The rearrangement uses TRDV1 and TRDJ1, with 12 bases aligning to TRDD3. The CDR3 sequence is 19 residues long. Germline V gives CDR1 TSWWSYY, CDR2 QGS. CDR3 sequence: CALGGYHRLGDTTTDKLIF. The CDR3 DNA reads as TGTGCTCTTGGGGGTTACCACAGACTGGGGGATACTACCACCGATAAACTCATATTT.

The chain links TRDV1 to TRDJ1; TRDD3 aligns across 13 bases. From germline, CDR1 is TSWWSYY and CDR2 QGS. The CDR3 has 20 residues. The J segment lost 1 base and the V segment lost 4 bases, leaving 15 bases of the junction unmatched. The CDR3 DNA reads as TGTGCTCTTGGGGTTTACTTACGGAGACTGGGGGATACGCGCACCGATAAACTCATCTTT. Protein sequence: CALGVYLRRLGDTRTDKLIF.

This clone showed up just a few times. V is TRDV1 and J is TRDJ1, with 8 bases identical to TRDD3. Germline trimming cut 4 bases from V and 3 bases from J; bases unmatched to any gene: 16. The CDR3 is 18 residues long. Per the germline V gene, CDR1 is TSWWSYY and CDR2 is QGS. The CDR3 region has the DNA TGTGCTCTTGGGGTCAATTTCCTCTCGGGGGATATGGCCGATAAACTCATCTTT. Translation gives CALGVNFLSGDMADKLIF.

The chain has TRDV1 and TRDJ1; 9 bases align to TRDD3. The CDR3 extends over 21 amino acids. J lost 0 bases, V lost 1 base, and 18 bases had no gene match. The germline CDR1 and CDR2 sequences are TSWWSYY and QGS. CDR3 protein: CALGEPVELHWWGIYTDKLIF. The CDR3 bases are TGTGCTCTTGGGGAACCGGTGGAGCTCCATTGGTGGGGGATATACACCGATAAACTCATCTTT.

The rearrangement joins TRDV2 to TRDJ1; TRDD3 agrees at 12 bases. Germline V gives CDR1 GEAIGNYY, CDR2 EKD. The CDR3 is made up of 19 amino acids. Germline trimming cut 5 bases from V and 1 base from J; bases unmatched to any gene: 16. The CDR3 DNA is TGTGCCTGTGCGTACTGGGGGATACTCAGGGCGGCTAGCACCGATAAACTCATCTTT. The encoded protein is CACAYWGILRAASTDKLIF.